This entry lists 6 T cell receptor beta chains sequenced from one sample in a study of blood T cell repertoires in COVID-19. Sequencing was performed with immunoSEQ multiplex PCR; in TCRdb, only in-frame clones are kept and a portion is missing. The sample shows approximately 300,000 clones, 86% of them seen only once. The sequencing sample was made of PBMCs or T cells enriched from blood (not recorded which). These receptors all come from a woman aged 18-35 years who had recovered from COVID-19.

The chain has TRBV5-1 and TRBJ2-2; possibly TRBD2 for D (6 bases). V was cut by 8 bases and J by 2 bases, with 13 bases left in between. Per the germline V gene, CDR1 is SGHRS and CDR2 is YFSETQ. The length of the CDR3 is 14 residues. The CDR3 DNA follows: TGCGCCAGTTTGGATAGCGGAAACACCGGGGAGCTGTTTTTT. This translates into CASLDSGNTGELFF.

This clone was detected only once. This rearrangement joins TRBV4-1 to TRBJ1-2; 7 nucleotides line up with TRBD1. The junction had 6 bases not matched to a gene; V was cut back by 1 base and J by 7 bases. The CDR3 has 14 amino acids. CDR1 is MGHRA and CDR2 is YSYEKL in the germline V gene. DNA of the CDR3: TGCGCCAGCAGCCAAGCCCAGGGGGTTCGTGGCTACACCTTC. Amino acids: CASSQAQGVRGYTF.

The rearrangement uses TRBV18 and TRBJ1-5, with a weak D call TRBD1 (5 bases). Per the germline V gene, CDR1 is KGHSH and CDR2 is LQKENI. Between the trimmed V and J ends, which lost 5 bases and 7 bases, there was a span of 18 bases. This CDR3 is 15 amino acids long. The DNA for the CDR3 is TGTGCCAGCTCAAGAGGTACGCGGGGCGGGCAGCCCCAGCATTTT. This sequence encodes CASSRGTRGGQPQHF.

J is TRBJ2-7 and V is TRBV6-5; 9 bases align to TRBD1. Germline CDR1 reads MNHEY; CDR2 reads SVGAGI. Trimming at V came to 0 bases and at J to 7 bases, leaving 7 bases not matched to a gene. CDR3 size: 15 residues. CDR3 sequence: CASSYSQGAPWEQYF. In DNA, the CDR3 is TGTGCCAGCAGTTACTCACAGGGGGCGCCCTGGGAGCAGTACTTC.

The chain uses TRBV7-2 and TRBJ1-5; weak D call: TRBD1 (6 bases). Germline-derived CDR1 and CDR2 are SGHTA and FQGNSA. The CDR3 loop spans 15 amino acids. V was clipped by 1 base and J by 9 bases, with 16 bases between them. The DNA of the CDR3 is TGTGCCAGCAGCTTAGGAGGGGGGGCTTTAGGGCCCCAGCATTTT. This translates into CASSLGGGALGPQHF.

The chain employs TRBV3-1 (or the pseudogene TRBV3-2) and TRBJ2-7; 8 bases map to TRBD1. The CDR3 has 14 residues. Trimming at V came to 2 bases and at J to 4 bases, leaving 4 bases not matched to a gene. Germline CDR1 LGHDT, CDR2 YNNKEL (reference sequence). DNA of the CDR3: TGTGCCAGCAGCCAACAGGGGGCGGCATACGAGCAGTACTTC. This gives the protein CASSQQGAAYEQYF.